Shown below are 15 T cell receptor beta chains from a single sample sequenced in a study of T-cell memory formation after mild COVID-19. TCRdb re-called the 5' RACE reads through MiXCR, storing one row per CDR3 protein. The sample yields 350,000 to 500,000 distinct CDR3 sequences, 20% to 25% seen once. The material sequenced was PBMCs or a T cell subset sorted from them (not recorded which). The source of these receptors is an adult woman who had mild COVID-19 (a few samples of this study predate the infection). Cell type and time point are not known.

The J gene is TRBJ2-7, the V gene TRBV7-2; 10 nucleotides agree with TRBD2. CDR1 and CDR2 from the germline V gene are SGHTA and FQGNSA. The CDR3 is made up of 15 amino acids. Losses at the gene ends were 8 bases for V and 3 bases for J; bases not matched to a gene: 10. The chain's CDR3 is CASGLLAGEYYEQYF. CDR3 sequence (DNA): TGTGCCAGCGGCCTTCTAGCGGGGGAGTACTACGAGCAGTACTTC.

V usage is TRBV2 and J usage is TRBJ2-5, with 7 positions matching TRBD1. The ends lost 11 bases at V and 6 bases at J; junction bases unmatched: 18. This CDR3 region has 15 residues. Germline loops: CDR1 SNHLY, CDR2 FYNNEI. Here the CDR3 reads CAGCRGQEFHQTQYF. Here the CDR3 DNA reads TGTGCCGGGTGCAGAGGACAGGAATTTCATCAGACCCAGTACTTC. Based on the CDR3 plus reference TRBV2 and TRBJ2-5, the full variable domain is EPEVTQTPSHQVTQMGQEVILRCVPISNHLYFYWYRQILGQKVEFLVSFYNNEISEKSEIFDDQFSVERPDGSNFTLKIRSTKLEDSAMYFCAGCRGQEFHQTQYFGPGTRLLVL.

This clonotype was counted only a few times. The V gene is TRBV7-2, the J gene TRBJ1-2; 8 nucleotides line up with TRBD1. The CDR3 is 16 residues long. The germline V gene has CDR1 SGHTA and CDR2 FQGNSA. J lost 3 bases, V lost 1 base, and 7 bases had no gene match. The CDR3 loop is CASSLDLAGGYYGYTF. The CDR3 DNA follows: TGTGCCAGCAGCTTAGACCTAGCAGGGGGCTACTATGGCTACACCTTC. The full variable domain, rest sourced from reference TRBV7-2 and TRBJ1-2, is GAGVSQSPSNKVTEKGKDVELRCDPISGHTALYWYRQSLGQGLEFLIYFQGNSAPDKSGLPSDRFSAERTGGSVSTLTIQRTQQEDSAVYLCASSLDLAGGYYGYTFGSGTRLTVV.

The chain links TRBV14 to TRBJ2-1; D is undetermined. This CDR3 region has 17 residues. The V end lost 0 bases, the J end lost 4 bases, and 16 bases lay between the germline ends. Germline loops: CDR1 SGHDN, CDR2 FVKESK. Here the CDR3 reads CASSQDLESWGYNEQFF. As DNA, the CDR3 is TGTGCCAGCAGCCAAGATCTAGAGTCCTGGGGTTACAATGAGCAGTTCTTC. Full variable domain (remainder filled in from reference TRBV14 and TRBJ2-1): EAGVTQFPSHSVIEKGQTVTLRCDPISGHDNLYWYRRVMGKEIKFLLHFVKESKQDESGMPNNRFLAERTGGTYSTLKVQPAELEDSGVYFCASSQDLESWGYNEQFFGPGTRLTVL.

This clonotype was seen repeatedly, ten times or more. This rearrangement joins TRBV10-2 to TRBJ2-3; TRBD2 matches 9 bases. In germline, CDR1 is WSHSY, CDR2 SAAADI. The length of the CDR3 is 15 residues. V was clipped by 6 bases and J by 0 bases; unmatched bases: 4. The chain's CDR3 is CASRSGGISTDTQYF. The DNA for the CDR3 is TGCGCCAGCAGGAGCGGGGGGATTAGCACAGATACGCAGTATTTT.

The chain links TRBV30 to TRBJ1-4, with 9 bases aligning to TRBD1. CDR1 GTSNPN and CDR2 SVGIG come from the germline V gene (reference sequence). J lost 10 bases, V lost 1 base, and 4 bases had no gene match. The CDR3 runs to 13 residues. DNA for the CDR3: TGTGCCTGGAGTGCAGGGACAGGGCGAAAACTGTTTTTT. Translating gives CAWSAGTGRKLFF.

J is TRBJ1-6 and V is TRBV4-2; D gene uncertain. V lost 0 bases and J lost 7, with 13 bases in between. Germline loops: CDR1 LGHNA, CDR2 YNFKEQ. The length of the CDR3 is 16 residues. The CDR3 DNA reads TGTGCCAGCAGCCAAGAGGCGAGCCGAGGGAATTCACCCCTCCACTTT. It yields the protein CASSQEASRGNSPLHF.

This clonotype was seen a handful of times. CDR3 residues: CSVEEGIPYEQYF. Written as DNA, the CDR3 is TGCAGCGTTGAAGAGGGGATCCCCTACGAGCAGTACTTC. The rearrangement uses TRBV29-1 and TRBJ2-7; no clear D. The CDR3 is 13 amino acids. Germline CDR1 reads SQVTM; CDR2 reads ANQGSEA. Deletions cut 0 bases from V and 2 bases from J, with 8 bases between.

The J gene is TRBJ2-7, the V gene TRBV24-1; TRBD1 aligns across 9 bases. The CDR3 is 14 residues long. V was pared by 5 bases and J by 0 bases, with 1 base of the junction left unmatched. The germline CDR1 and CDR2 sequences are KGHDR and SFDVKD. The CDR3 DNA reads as TGTGCCACCAGTGCGGGACAGGGCTCCTACGAGCAGTACTTC. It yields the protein CATSAGQGSYEQYF.

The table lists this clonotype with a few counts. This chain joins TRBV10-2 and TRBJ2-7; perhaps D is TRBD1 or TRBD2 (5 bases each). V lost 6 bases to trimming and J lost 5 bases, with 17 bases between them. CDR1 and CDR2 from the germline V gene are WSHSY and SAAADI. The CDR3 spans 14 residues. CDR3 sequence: CASRDSGRTHEQYF. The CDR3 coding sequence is TGCGCCAGCAGAGACAGCGGTCGAACGCACGAGCAGTACTTC.

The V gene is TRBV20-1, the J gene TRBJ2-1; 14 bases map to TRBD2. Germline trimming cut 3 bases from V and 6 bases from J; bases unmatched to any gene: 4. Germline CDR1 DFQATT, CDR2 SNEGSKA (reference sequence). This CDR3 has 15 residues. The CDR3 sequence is CSASSGLAGGNEQFF. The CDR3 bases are TGCAGTGCTAGTTCTGGACTAGCGGGGGGCAATGAGCAGTTCTTC.

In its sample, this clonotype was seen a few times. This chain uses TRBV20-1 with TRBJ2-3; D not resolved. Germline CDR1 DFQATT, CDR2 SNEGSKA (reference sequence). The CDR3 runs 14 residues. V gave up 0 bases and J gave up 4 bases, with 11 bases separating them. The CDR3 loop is CSARDPPVADTQYF. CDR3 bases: TGCAGTGCTAGAGATCCCCCGGTCGCAGATACGCAGTATTTT.

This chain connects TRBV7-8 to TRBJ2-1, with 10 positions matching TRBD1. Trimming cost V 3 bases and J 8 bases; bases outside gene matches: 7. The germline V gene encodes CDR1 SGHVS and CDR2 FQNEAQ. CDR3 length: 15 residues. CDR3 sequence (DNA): TGTGCCAGCAGCTTTCACCGGGACAGGGGCCATGAGCAGTTCTTC. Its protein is CASSFHRDRGHEQFF.

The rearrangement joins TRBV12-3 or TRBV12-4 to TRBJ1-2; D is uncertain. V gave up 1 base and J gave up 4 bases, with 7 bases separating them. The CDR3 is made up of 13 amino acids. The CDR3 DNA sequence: TGTGCCAGCAGTTTAGGAGTTATCTATGGCTACACCTTC. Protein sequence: CASSLGVIYGYTF.

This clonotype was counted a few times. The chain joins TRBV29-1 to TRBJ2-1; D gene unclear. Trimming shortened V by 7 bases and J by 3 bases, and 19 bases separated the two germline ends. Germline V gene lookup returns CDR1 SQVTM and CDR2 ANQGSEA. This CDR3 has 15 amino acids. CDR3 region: CSAQVVVDGYNEQFF. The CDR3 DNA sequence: TGCAGCGCTCAAGTCGTCGTGGACGGCTACAATGAGCAGTTCTTC.